Below are 30 T cell receptor beta chains sequenced from a single sample in a study of blood T cells in healthy people across ages. Alongside a J-beta primer mix, a sample-barcoded 5' primer served in a second PCR lasting roughly 6 to 11 cycles. TCRdb ran MiXCR on the 5' RACE reads and lists one entry per CDR3 protein. The sample records about 1 million distinct CDR3 sequences, under 45% being singletons. Material: blood. The receptors derive from a woman aged 60 to 75 in good health.

The chain joins TRBV3-1 to TRBJ2-7, with 8 bases lining up with TRBD1. The last part of the DNA fits TRBJ2-4 better; the J call may be wrong. CDR1 LGHDT and CDR2 YNNKEL come from the germline V gene (reference sequence). This CDR3 has 16 amino acids. CDR3 loop: CASSPTSGGVKNIQYF. DNA of the CDR3: TGTGCCAGCAGCCCGACCTCAGGGGGCGTCAAAAACATTCAGTACTTC.

The V and J genes are TRBV5-1 and TRBJ2-1, with TRBD2 matching 7 bases. The germline V gene encodes CDR1 SGHRS and CDR2 YFSETQ. Losses at the gene ends were 5 bases for V and 6 bases for J; bases not matched to a gene: 14. The CDR3 totals 16 residues. The CDR3 region is CASRPLGRETSNEQFF. The CDR3 DNA reads TGCGCCAGCAGGCCTTTGGGGCGGGAGACGAGCAATGAGCAGTTCTTC.

This clonotype has a handful of counts. The rearrangement uses TRBV6-6 and TRBJ2-5, with D perhaps TRBD1 (6 bases). Near its end, the DNA agrees better with TRBJ2-7, so the J call may be wrong. Germline V gene lookup returns CDR1 MNHNY and CDR2 SVGAGI (reference sequence). This CDR3 region has 15 residues. In DNA form, the CDR3 reads TGTGCCAGCAGTTACGGACAGCTGTACGAGTACGAGCAGTACTTC. Translation: CASSYGQLYEYEQYF.

The rearrangement links TRBV27 to TRBJ2-4, with TRBD2 as a possible D gene (5 bases). Germline CDR1 reads MNHEY; CDR2 reads SMNVEV (reference sequence). The CDR3 runs 12 residues. The germline V and J ends were trimmed by 6 bases and 13 bases, with 16 bases remaining between them. CDR3 in DNA: TGTGCCAGCAGGTCCTCAATAAGGGAGCAGTACTTC. Translation gives CASRSSIREQYF.

The J gene is TRBJ2-5, the V gene TRBV5-1; D is possibly TRBD2 (6 bases). Trimming stripped 1 base from V and 5 bases from J, with 15 bases between. The CDR3 has 15 residues. Looked up from germline, CDR1 is SGHRS and CDR2 is YFSETQ. Here the CDR3 reads CASSLTVRDGETQYF. The CDR3 DNA is TGCGCCAGCAGCTTGACGGTGCGGGACGGGGAGACCCAGTACTTC.

This clonotype was counted a few times. V usage is TRBV21-1 and J usage is TRBJ2-3; the DNA was not compared with TRBD2, the D call given in the table. TRBV21-1 is designated a pseudogene. This CDR3 is built from 17 residues. CDR3 DNA: TGTGCCAGCAGCAAAGTCCGTCGGGAGTCCCCCACAGATACGCAGTATTTT. Translated: CASSKVRRESPTDTQYF.

This sequence joins TRBV5-1 and TRBJ2-7; 7 nucleotides line up with TRBD1. In germline, CDR1 is SGHRS, CDR2 YFSETQ. V was pared by 0 bases and J by 9 bases, with 9 bases of the junction left unmatched. The CDR3 loop spans 14 amino acids. Written as DNA, the CDR3 is TGCGCCAGCAGCTTGGAAGGGACAGCGGACGCGCAGTACTTC. Protein: CASSLEGTADAQYF.

The chain combines TRBV20-1 with TRBJ2-2; D may be TRBD1 (6 bases). This CDR3 spans 18 amino acids. The V and J ends lost 1 base and 5 bases respectively, with 23 bases between them. Looked up from germline, CDR1 is DFQATT and CDR2 is SNEGSKA (reference sequence). The CDR3 bases are TGCAGTGCTAGAGGCCCGAGGGGAACAGGGCTTGATACCGGGGAGCTGTTTTTT. Amino acid sequence: CSARGPRGTGLDTGELFF.

As DNA, the CDR3 is TGCAGTGCCCTTCGTTGGGACACACAAGAGACCCAGTACTTC. Its translation: CSALRWDTQETQYF. The J gene is TRBJ2-5, the V gene TRBV20-1; TRBD1 might be the D (6 bases). The CDR3 spans 14 residues. Germline V CDR1 and CDR2: DFQATT, SNEGSKA (reference sequence). V was pared by 6 bases and J by 2 bases, with 16 bases between.

This clonotype has only a few counts. The chain uses TRBV6-2 or TRBV6-3 and TRBJ1-5, with 8 bases aligning to TRBD1. The ends lost 2 bases at V and 12 bases at J; junction bases unmatched: 9. The length of the CDR3 is 14 residues. Germline-derived CDR1 and CDR2 are MNHEY and SVGEGT. The CDR3 bases are TGTGCCAGCAGTTACGTCGGGACAGGTATTTACCAGCATTTT. It specifies CASSYVGTGIYQHF.

This clonotype was seen a single time. The chain uses TRBV15 and TRBJ2-3; 11 bases map to TRBD2. The germline V gene has CDR1 LNHNV and CDR2 YYDKDF (reference sequence). V dropped 8 bases and J dropped 6; count of bases not matched to a gene: 1. This CDR3 is built from 12 residues. The CDR3 spells CATGTSGDTQYF. The CDR3 DNA sequence: TGTGCCACCGGGACTAGCGGCGATACGCAGTATTTT.

This clonotype was counted only a few times. This rearrangement joins TRBV4-1 to TRBJ2-4; D ambiguous. TRBJ2-7 explains the end of the DNA better; the J call may be wrong. Germline assignment: CDR1 MGHRA and CDR2 YSYEKL. The CDR3 is made up of 14 amino acids. This CDR3 reads CASSQDLTHYEQYF. CDR3 nucleotides: TGCGCCAGCAGCCAAGATCTGACCCACTACGAGCAGTACTTC.

The chain uses TRBV5-6 and TRBJ2-5, with 12 bases matching TRBD2. CDR3 length: 17 residues. Germline V gives CDR1 SGHDT, CDR2 YYEEEE. The V gene end was trimmed by 4 bases and the J gene end by 1 base; junction bases not matched to a gene: 8. CDR3 coding DNA: TGTGCCAGCAGCAAAGGACTAGCGGGACGCCTCCAAGAGACCCAGTACTTC. Translated: CASSKGLAGRLQETQYF.

The chain joins TRBV6-6 to TRBJ1-6; D is uncertain. V was trimmed by 2 bases and J by 10 bases, leaving 12 bases between them. Germline CDR1 MNHNY, CDR2 SVGAGI (reference sequence). The CDR3 has 14 residues. CDR3 residues: CASSYELFQSPLHF. CDR3 bases: TGTGCCAGCAGTTACGAACTCTTTCAATCACCCCTCCACTTT.

This clonotype occurred a few times. V usage is TRBV15 and J usage is TRBJ2-5, with 7 bases matching TRBD1. The V gene end was trimmed by 5 bases and the J gene end by 4 bases; junction bases not matched to a gene: 10. Germline V gene data show CDR1 as LNHNV and CDR2 as YYDKDF (reference sequence). This CDR3 is built from 15 residues. The CDR3 nucleotides are TGTGCCACCAGCGCCGACAGGGTAATTGGAGAGACCCAGTACTTC. This gives the protein CATSADRVIGETQYF.

In its sample, this clonotype was seen once. The V call is TRBV20-1, the J call TRBJ2-7, with D possibly TRBD2 on 5 matching bases. The J call is doubtful: the DNA matches TRBJ2-5 better. This CDR3 region has 14 residues. Germline V gene data show CDR1 as DFQATT and CDR2 as SNEGSKA (reference sequence). CDR3 protein: CSARAAISGETQYF. CDR3 nucleotides: TGCAGTGCTAGAGCGGCCATCTCGGGGGAGACCCAGTACTTC.

As for this clonotype: Sequence at one end of the junction differs from germline and may be a read error. V is TRBV27 and J is TRBJ2-7; D may be TRBD1 (6 bases). The CDR3 has 15 residues. Germline CDR1 is MNHEY and CDR2 is SMNVEV (reference sequence). Here the CDR3 DNA reads TGTGCCAGCAGTCCCGACAGGTCATTTTCCTACGAGCGGTACTTC. It encodes CASSPDRSFSYERYF.

Here the CDR3 DNA reads TGTGCCAGCAGTTCCTTGACTGCTTCTACGAATCAGCCCCAGCATTTT. This translates into CASSSLTASTNQPQHF. The chain recombines TRBV28 with TRBJ1-5; D not resolved. Trimming stripped 4 bases from V and 4 bases from J, with 17 bases between. This CDR3 is built from 16 residues. Looked up from germline, CDR1 is MDHEN and CDR2 is SYDVKM.

The chain joins TRBV20-1 to TRBJ2-1, with a weak D call TRBD2 (6 bases). CDR3 length: 14 amino acids. Deletions cut 5 bases from V and 2 bases from J, with 13 bases between. Per germline, CDR1 DFQATT and CDR2 SNEGSKA (reference sequence). The DNA for the CDR3 is TGCAGTGCTCCGAGGGACTTCACCTACAATGAGCAGTTCTTC. It is translated as CSAPRDFTYNEQFF.

The J gene is TRBJ2-7, the V gene TRBV11-2; weak D call: TRBD2 (5 bases). Per germline, CDR1 SGHAT and CDR2 FQNNGV. CDR3 length equals 14 residues. The V and J ends lost 6 bases and 2 bases respectively, with 14 bases between them. CDR3 DNA sequence: TGTGCCAGCAGGCGAGGGCCGGGAACCTACGAGCAGTACTTC. Its protein is CASRRGPGTYEQYF.

This sequence joins TRBV29-1 and TRBJ1-1; no clear D. The CDR3 has 14 amino acids. V was pared by 1 base and J by 4 bases, with 13 bases between. The germline V gene has CDR1 SQVTM and CDR2 ANQGSEA. The CDR3: CSVEGRLSSTEAFF. CDR3 DNA sequence: TGCAGCGTTGAAGGTCGATTGAGTTCCACTGAAGCTTTCTTT.

The CDR3 spells CASSFLPETQYF. In DNA form, the CDR3 reads TGTGCCAGCAGCTTCCTCCCGGAGACCCAGTACTTC. This chain links TRBV7-9 with TRBJ2-5; D is uncertain. V gave up 3 bases and J gave up 5 bases, with 7 bases separating them. The CDR3 has 12 amino acids. Germline V gene sequence: CDR1 SEHNR, CDR2 FQNEAQ (reference sequence).

About this clonotype: The junction departs from the called germline gene at one end, perhaps through a read error. The chain joins TRBV28 to TRBJ2-3, with 8 bases fitting TRBD2. The CDR3 loop spans 14 amino acids. Germline CDR1 MDHEN, CDR2 SYDVKM. CDR3 amino acids: CACSSRTSSDTQYF. DNA for the CDR3: TGTGCCTGCAGTTCCCGGACTAGCTCGGATACGCAGTATTTT.

This rearrangement joins TRBV11-2 to TRBJ2-1, with 7 positions matching TRBD1. The DNA end is more similar to TRBJ2-7, so the J call may be wrong. The germline CDR1 and CDR2 sequences are SGHAT and FQNNGV. The CDR3 contains 15 residues. This CDR3 is CASSTGTALGYEQYF. As DNA, the CDR3 is TGTGCCAGCAGCACCGGGACAGCCCTCGGATACGAGCAGTACTTC.

As for this clonotype: A much larger clone sits a single nucleotide away, making a read error possible. This rearrangement joins TRBV7-2 to TRBJ2-3; 7 bases map to TRBD1. The CDR3 length is 13 residues. The V and J ends lost 6 bases and 7 bases, in that order; junction bases with no gene match: 7. Germline V gene data show CDR1 as SGHTA and CDR2 as FQGNSA. The CDR3 DNA reads TGTGCCAGCAGTTTTACAGGGGCAAATACGCAGTATTTT. Its protein is CASSFTGANTQYF.

This chain joins TRBV10-3 and TRBJ2-2, with D possibly being TRBD1 or TRBD2 (6 bases each). The CDR3 runs to 13 residues. CDR1 is ENHRY, CDR2 SYGVKD, per germline. V lost 8 bases and J 6 bases, leaving 13 bases between the germline ends. The CDR3 region has the DNA TGTGCCATCCAGGGGAGGCGACCCGGGGAGCTGTTTTTT. Its protein is CAIQGRRPGELFF.

This chain links TRBV9 with TRBJ2-5; 7 nucleotides match TRBD2. Per the germline V gene, CDR1 is SGDLS and CDR2 is YYNGEE. Trimming cost V 0 bases and J 2 bases; bases outside gene matches: 13. This CDR3 has 18 amino acids. The CDR3: CASSVAKVASGEQETQYF. The DNA for the CDR3 is TGTGCCAGCAGCGTAGCTAAGGTGGCTAGCGGAGAACAAGAGACCCAGTACTTC.

The J gene is TRBJ2-7, the V gene TRBV20-1, with 12 bases matching TRBD2. Losses at the gene ends were 5 bases for V and 4 bases for J; bases not matched to a gene: 3. The CDR3 length is 13 residues. Germline loops: CDR1 DFQATT, CDR2 SNEGSKA (reference sequence). The CDR3 DNA follows: TGCAGTGCTGCTAGCGGGAGGGAGTACGAGCAGTACTTC. Protein: CSAASGREYEQYF.

This clonotype came up once. This chain links TRBV14 with TRBJ2-7, with a tentative D call TRBD1 (5 bases). Matching the DNA end better, TRBJ2-5 makes the J call doubtful. There are 16 residues in the CDR3. Germline CDR1 is SGHDN and CDR2 is FVKESK. This CDR3 reads CASSHAVGQGRETQYF. The CDR3 DNA reads as TGTGCCAGCAGCCACGCGGTCGGGCAGGGTCGGGAGACCCAGTACTTC.

This chain links TRBV15 with TRBJ1-5, with D hard to call. Germline V gives CDR1 LNHNV, CDR2 YYDKDF (reference sequence). There are 15 residues in the CDR3. Trimming shortened V by 0 bases and J by 3 bases, and 9 bases separated the two germline ends. Here the CDR3 reads CATSREVGFNQPQHF. The CDR3 DNA reads TGTGCCACCAGCAGAGAAGTTGGGTTCAATCAGCCCCAGCATTTT.